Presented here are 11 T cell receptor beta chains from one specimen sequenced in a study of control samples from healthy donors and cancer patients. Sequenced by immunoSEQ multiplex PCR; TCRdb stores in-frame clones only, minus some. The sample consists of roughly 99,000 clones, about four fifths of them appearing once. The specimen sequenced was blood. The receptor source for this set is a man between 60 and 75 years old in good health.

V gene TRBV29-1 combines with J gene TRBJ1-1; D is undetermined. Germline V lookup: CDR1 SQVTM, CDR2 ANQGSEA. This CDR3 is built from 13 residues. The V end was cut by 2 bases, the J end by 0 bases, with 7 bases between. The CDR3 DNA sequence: TGCAGCGTTGAACTGGTCATGAACACTGAAGCTTTCTTT. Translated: CSVELVMNTEAFF. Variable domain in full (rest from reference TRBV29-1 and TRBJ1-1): SAVISQKPSRDICQRGTSLTIQCQVDSQVTMMFWYRQQPGQSLTLIATANQGSEATYESGFVIDKFPISRPNLTFSTLTVSNMSPEDSSIYLCSVELVMNTEAFFGQGTRLTVV.

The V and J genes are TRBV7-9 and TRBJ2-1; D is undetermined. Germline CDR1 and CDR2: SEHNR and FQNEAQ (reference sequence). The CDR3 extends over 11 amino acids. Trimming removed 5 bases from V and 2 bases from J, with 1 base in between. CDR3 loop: CASSAYNEQFF. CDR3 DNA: TGTGCCAGCAGCGCCTACAATGAGCAGTTCTTC. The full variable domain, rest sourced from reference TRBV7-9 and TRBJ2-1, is DTGVSQNPRHKITKRGQNVTFRCDPISEHNRLYWYRQTLGQGPEFLTYFQNEAQLEKSRLLSDRFSAERPKGSFSTLEIQRTEQGDSAMYLCASSAYNEQFFGPGTRLTVL.

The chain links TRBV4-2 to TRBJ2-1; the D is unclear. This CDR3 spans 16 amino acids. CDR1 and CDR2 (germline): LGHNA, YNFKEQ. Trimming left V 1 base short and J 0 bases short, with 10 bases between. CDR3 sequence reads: CASSQGSFYSYNEQFF. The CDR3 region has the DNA TGTGCCAGCAGCCAAGGATCGTTTTACTCCTACAATGAGCAGTTCTTC.

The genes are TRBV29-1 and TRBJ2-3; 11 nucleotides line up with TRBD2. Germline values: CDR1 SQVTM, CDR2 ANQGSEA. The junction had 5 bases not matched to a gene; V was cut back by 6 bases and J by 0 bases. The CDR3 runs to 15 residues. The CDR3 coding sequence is TGCAGCGTAACTAGCGGGAGCACTAGCACAGATACGCAGTATTTT. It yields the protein CSVTSGSTSTDTQYF.

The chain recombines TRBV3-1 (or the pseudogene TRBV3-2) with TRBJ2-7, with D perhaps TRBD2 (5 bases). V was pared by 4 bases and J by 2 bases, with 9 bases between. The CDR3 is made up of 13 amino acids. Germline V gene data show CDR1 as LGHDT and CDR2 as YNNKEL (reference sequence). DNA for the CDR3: TGTGCCAGCAGCCTTTCTAGCCCCTACGAGCAGTACTTC. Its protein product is CASSLSSPYEQYF.

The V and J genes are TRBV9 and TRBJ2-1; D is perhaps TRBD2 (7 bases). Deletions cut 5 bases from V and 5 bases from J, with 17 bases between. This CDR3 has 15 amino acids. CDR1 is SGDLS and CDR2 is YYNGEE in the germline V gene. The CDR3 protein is CASSPEGGANNEQFF. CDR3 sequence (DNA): TGTGCCAGCAGTCCCGAGGGGGGGGCGAACAATGAGCAGTTCTTC.

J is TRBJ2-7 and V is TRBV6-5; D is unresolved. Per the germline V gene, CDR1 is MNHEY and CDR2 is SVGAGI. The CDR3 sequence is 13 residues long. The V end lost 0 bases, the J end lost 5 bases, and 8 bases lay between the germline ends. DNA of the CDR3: TGTGCCAGCAGTTACTCGAGTTTTGACGAGCAGTACTTC. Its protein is CASSYSSFDEQYF.

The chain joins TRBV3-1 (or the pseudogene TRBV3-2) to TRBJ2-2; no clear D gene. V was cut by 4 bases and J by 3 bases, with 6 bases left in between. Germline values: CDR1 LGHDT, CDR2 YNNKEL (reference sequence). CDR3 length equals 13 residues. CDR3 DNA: TGTGCCAGCAGCCCCAGATACACCGGGGAGCTGTTTTTT. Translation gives CASSPRYTGELFF.

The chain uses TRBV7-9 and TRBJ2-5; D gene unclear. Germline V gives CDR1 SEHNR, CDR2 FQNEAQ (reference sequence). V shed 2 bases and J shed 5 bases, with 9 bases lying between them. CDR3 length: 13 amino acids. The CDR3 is CASSLTFGETQYF. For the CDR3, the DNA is TGTGCCAGCAGCTTAACATTTGGGGAGACCCAGTACTTC.

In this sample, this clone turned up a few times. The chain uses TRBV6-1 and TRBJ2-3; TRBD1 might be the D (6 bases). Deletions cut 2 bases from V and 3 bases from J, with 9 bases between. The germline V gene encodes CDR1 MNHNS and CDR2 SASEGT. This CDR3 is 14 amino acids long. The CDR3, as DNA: TGTGCCAGCAGTGAACCCACAGGGACAGATACGCAGTATTTT. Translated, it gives CASSEPTGTDTQYF.

This CDR3 reads CASSEGVETQYF. For the CDR3, the DNA is TGCGCCAGCAGCGAAGGGGTGGAGACCCAGTACTTC. J is TRBJ2-5 and V is TRBV5-1, with D possibly being TRBD1 (5 bases). Germline V gene lookup returns CDR1 SGHRS and CDR2 YFSETQ. This CDR3 contains 12 residues. The ends were cut back, 4 bases at V and 5 bases at J, with 9 bases in the middle.